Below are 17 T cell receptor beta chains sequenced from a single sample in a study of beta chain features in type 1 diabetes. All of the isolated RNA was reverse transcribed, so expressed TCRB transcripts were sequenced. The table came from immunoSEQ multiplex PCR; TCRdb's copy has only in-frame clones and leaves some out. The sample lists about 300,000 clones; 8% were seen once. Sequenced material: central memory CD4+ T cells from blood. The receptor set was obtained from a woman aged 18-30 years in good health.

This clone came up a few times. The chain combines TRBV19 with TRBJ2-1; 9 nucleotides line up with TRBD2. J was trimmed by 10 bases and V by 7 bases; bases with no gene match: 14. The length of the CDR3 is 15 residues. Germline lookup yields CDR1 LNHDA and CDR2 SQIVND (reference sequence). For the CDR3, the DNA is TGTGCCAGTACCCCAGCGGGGGGCGGCTACATGGAGCAGTTCTTC. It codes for CASTPAGGGYMEQFF.

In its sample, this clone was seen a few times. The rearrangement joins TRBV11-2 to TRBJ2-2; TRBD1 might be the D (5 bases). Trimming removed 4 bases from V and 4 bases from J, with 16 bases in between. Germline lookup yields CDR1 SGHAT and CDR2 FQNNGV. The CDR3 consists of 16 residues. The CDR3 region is CASSSPVGQGTGELFF. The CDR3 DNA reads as TGTGCCAGCAGCTCCCCGGTGGGCCAGGGCACCGGGGAGCTGTTTTTT.

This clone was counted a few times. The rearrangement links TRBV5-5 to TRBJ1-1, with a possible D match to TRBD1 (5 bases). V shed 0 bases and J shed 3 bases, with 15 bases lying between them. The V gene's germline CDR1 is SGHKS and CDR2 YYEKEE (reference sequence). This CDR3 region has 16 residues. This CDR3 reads CASSLGQGRTYTEAFF. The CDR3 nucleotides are TGTGCCAGCAGCTTGGGGCAGGGTAGAACCTACACTGAAGCTTTCTTT. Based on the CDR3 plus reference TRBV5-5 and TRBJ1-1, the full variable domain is DAGVTQSPTHLIKTRGQQVTLRCSPISGHKSVSWYQQVLGQGPQFIFQYYEKEERGRGNFPDRFSARQFPNYSSELNVNALLLGDSALYLCASSLGQGRTYTEAFFGQGTRLTVV.

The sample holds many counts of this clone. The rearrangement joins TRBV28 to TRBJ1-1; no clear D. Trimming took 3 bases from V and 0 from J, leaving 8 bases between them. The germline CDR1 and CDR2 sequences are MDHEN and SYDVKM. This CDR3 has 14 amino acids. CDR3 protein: CASSLIRVNTEAFF. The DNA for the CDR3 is TGTGCCAGCAGTTTGATACGGGTGAACACTGAAGCTTTCTTT.

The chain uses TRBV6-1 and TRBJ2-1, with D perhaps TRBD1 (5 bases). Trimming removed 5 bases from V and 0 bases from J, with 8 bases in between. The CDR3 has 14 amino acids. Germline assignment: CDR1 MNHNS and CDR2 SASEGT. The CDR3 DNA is TGTGCCAGCAGTAGGGGCGCCTCCTACAATGAGCAGTTCTTC. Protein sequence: CASSRGASYNEQFF.

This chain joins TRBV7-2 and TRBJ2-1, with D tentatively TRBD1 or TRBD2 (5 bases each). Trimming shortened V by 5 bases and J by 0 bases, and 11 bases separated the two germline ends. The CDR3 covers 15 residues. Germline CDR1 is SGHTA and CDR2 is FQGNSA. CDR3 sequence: CASSPGRNSYNEQFF. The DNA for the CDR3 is TGTGCCAGCAGCCCGGGACGGAACTCCTACAATGAGCAGTTCTTC.

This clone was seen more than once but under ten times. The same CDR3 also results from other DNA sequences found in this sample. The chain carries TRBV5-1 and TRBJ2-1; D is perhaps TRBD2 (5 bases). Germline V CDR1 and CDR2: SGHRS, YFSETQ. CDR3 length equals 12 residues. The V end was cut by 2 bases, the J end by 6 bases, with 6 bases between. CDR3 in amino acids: CASSLGGNEQFF. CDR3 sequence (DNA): TGCGCCAGCAGCTTAGGAGGCAATGAGCAGTTCTTC.

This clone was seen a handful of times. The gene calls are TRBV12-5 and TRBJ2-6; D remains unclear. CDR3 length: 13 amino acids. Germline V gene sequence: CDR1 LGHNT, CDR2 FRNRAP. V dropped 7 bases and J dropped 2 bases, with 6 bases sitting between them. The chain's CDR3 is CASAAAGANVLTF. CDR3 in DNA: TGTGCTAGTGCCGCGGCTGGGGCCAACGTCCTGACTTTC.

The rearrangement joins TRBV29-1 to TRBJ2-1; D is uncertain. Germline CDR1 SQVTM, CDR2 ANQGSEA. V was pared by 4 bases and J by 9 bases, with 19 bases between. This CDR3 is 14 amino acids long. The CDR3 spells CSVGMGRSTGEQFF. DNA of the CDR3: TGCAGCGTTGGTATGGGAAGATCTACGGGTGAGCAGTTCTTC.

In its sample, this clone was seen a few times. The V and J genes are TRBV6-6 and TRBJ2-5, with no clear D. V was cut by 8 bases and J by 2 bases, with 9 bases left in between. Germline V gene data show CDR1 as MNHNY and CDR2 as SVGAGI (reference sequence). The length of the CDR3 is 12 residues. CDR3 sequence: CASAGTQETQYF. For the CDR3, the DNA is TGTGCCAGCGCCGGCACGCAAGAGACCCAGTACTTC.

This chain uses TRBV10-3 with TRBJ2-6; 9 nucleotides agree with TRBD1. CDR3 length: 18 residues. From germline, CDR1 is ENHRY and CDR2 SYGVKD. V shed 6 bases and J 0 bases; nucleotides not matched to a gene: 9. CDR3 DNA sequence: TGTGCCATCAGAGCCGGGACAGGGACCTTCTCTGGGGCCAACGTCCTGACTTTC. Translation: CAIRAGTGTFSGANVLTF.

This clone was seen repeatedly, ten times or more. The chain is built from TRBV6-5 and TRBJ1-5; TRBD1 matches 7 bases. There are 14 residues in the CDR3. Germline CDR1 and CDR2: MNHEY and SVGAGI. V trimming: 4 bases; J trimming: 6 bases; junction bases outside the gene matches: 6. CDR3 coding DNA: TGTGCCAGCAGTTTGCAAGGGGGCGGTCAGCCCCAGCATTTT. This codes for CASSLQGGGQPQHF.

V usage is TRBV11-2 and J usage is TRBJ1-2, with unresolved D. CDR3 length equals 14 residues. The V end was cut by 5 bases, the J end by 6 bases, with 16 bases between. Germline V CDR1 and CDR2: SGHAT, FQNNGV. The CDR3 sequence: CASSPLWERDGYTF. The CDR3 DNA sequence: TGTGCCAGCAGCCCGCTGTGGGAGAGGGATGGCTACACCTTC.

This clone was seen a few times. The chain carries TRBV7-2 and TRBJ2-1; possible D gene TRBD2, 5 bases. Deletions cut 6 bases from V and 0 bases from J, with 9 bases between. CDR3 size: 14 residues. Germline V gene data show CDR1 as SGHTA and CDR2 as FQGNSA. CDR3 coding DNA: TGTGCCAGCAGGGGGAGCGACTCCTACAATGAGCAGTTCTTC. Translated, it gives CASRGSDSYNEQFF.

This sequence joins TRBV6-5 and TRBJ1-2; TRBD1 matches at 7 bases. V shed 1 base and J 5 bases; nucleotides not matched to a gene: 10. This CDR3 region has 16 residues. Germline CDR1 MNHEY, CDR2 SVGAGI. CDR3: CASSYFLRGPVYGYTF. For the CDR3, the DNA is TGTGCCAGCAGTTACTTCTTGAGGGGGCCTGTTTATGGCTACACCTTC.

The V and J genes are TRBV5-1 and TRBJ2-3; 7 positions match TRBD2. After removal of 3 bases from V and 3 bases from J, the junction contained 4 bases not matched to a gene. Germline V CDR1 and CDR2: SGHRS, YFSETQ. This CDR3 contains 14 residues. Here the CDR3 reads CASSYGGITDTQYF. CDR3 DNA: TGCGCCAGCAGCTACGGGGGGATAACAGATACGCAGTATTTT.

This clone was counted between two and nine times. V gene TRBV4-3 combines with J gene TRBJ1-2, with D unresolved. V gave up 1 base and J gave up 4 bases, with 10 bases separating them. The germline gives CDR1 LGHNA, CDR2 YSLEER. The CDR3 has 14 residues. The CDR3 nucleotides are TGCGCCAGCAGCCAAGGGGAACCTCGCTATGGCTACACCTTC. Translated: CASSQGEPRYGYTF.